The 2 T cell receptor beta chains presented below share a single source sample, sequenced in a study of cytomegalovirus exposure and HLA in healthy donors. PCR involved 60 Vbeta and 13 Jbeta primers. Measured with immunoSEQ multiplex PCR; TCRdb has only the in-frame clones, and not every one. The top ten hold around 0.99% of the sample, which has approximately 190,000 clones, around 90% seen once. Sequenced: PBMCs. These receptors originate from a boy between 2 and 10 years old in good health and CMV-seronegative.

The DNA for the CDR3 is TGTGCCAGTAGTATGCGGGGAGAGACCCAGTACTTC. It yields the protein CASSMRGETQYF. The chain employs TRBV19 and TRBJ2-5, with D tentatively TRBD2 (6 bases). The CDR3 consists of 12 residues. The V end lost 3 bases, the J end lost 4 bases, and 6 bases lay between the germline ends. CDR1 and CDR2 (germline): LNHDA, SQIVND (reference sequence).

The rearrangement joins TRBV5-1 to TRBJ1-4, with 8 bases fitting TRBD1. Germline-derived CDR1 and CDR2 are SGHRS and YFSETQ. There are 14 residues in the CDR3. Trimming took 0 bases from V and 7 from J; bases not matched to a gene: 2. The CDR3 DNA is TGCGCCAGCAGCTTGGACACAGGGGGTGAAAAACTGTTTTTT. Its translation is CASSLDTGGEKLFF. The whole variable domain, filled in from reference TRBV5-1 and TRBJ1-4, reads KAGVTQTPRYLIKTRGQQVTLSCSPISGHRSVSWYQQTPGQGLQFLFEYFSETQRNKGNFPGRFSGRQFSNSRSEMNVSTLELGDSALYLCASSLDTGGEKLFFGSGTQLSVL.